The rows below give T cell receptor beta chains drawn from one sample of a study of OX40 agonist ivuxolimab in advanced cancers. The assay was immunoSEQ multiplex PCR, and TCRdb's table has in-frame clones only and misses some. Of roughly 87,000 clones listed, around 90% are singletons. This material consisted of CD4+ or CD8+ T cells sorted from blood, taken in a trial of the OX40 agonist ivuxolimab. The receptors stem from an adult with an advanced solid tumor such as melanoma, head and neck, liver or kidney cancer. CDR3s include the opening cysteine and the closing phenylalanine or tryptophan. A D gene is named only where the DNA matches it firmly. Size values are once, few and many counts, or a class for expanded clones, and some rows have none.

NA,TRBV5-4,TRBJ2-7,NA,TGTGCCAGCAGCTTGGAAGGGGGCTACGAGCAGTACTTC,CASSLEGGYEQYF
NA,TRBV2,TRBJ1-5,NA,TGTGCCAGCAGTGAGGCAGTTTCCAATCAGCCCCAGCATTTT,CASSEAVSNQPQHF
NA,TRBV21-1,TRBJ2-7,once,TGTGCCAGCAGAACCCCCGGACTAGCGGGGTGCGAGCAGTACTTC,CASRTPGLAGCEQYF
NA,TRBV19,TRBJ1-4,NA,TGTGCCAGTAAAGGGTCGGCTAATGAAAAACTGTTTTTT,CASKGSANEKLFF
NA,TRBV30,TRBJ1-1,NA,TGTGCCTGGAGCCAAAACCTCGACAGTTTCACTGAAGCTTTCTTT,CAWSQNLDSFTEAFF
TRBD1,TRBV19,TRBJ2-2,NA,TGTGCCAGTCGGACAGGATCGAACACCGGGGAGCTGTTTTTT,CASRTGSNTGELFF
NA,TRBV29-1,TRBJ2-1,NA,TGCAGCGTTGAATTAGCTATTGAGCAGTTCTTC,CSVELAIEQFF
TRBD1,TRBV9,TRBJ1-4,NA,TGTGCCAGCAGCGTCGACCCGGGACAGGGGGATGAAAAACTGTTTTTT,CASSVDPGQGDEKLFF
TRBD1,TRBV7-2,TRBJ2-2,NA,TGTGCCAGCAGCTTAGTCGGGACAGAGAACACCGGGGAGCTGTTTTTT,CASSLVGTENTGELFF
TRBD2,TRBV23-1,TRBJ2-3,NA,TGCGCCAGCAGTCAAAGAAAGGGACTAGCAAGCACAGATACGCAGTATTTT,CASSQRKGLASTDTQYF
TRBD1,TRBV6-6,TRBJ1-5,NA,TGTGCCAGCAACCCACAGGGGGCTATTCAGCCCCAGCATTTT,CASNPQGAIQPQHF
NA,TRBV10-3,TRBJ2-1,NA,TGTGCCATCAGTGAACCGGGGGGCCGAGTAGCCTACAATGAGCAGTTCTTC,CAISEPGGRVAYNEQFF
NA,TRBV10-3,TRBJ2-1,once,TGTGCCATCAGTGAAGGGCCAAGCTACAATGAGCAGTTCTTC,CAISEGPSYNEQFF
TRBD1,TRBV7-9,TRBJ2-3,NA,TGTGCCAGCAGCCCTATGACAGGGTCTGGTGATACGCAGTATTTT,CASSPMTGSGDTQYF
TRBD1,TRBV28,TRBJ2-5,NA,TGTGCCAGCACCCCCAGAGGGGGCGCCAAGACCCAGTACTTC,CASTPRGGAKTQYF
NA,TRBV5-1,TRBJ2-1,NA,TGCGCCAGCAGCTTGGAGGGAAATGAGCAGTTCTTC,CASSLEGNEQFF
NA,TRBV18,TRBJ1-4,NA,TGTGCCAGCTCACCGGACAGTAATGAAAAACTGTTTTTT,CASSPDSNEKLFF
TRBD1,TRBV29-1,TRBJ1-4,NA,TGCAGCGTTGCCAGGGGGGCTGAAAAACTGTTTTTT,CSVARGAEKLFF
TRBD1,TRBV29-1,TRBJ2-7,NA,TGCAGCGTTGAGGGACAGGGAAGGTCTTACGAGCAGTACTTC,CSVEGQGRSYEQYF
NA,TRBV9,TRBJ2-3,NA,TGTGCCAGCAGCGTAAGCGGCCTTAGCACAGATACGCAGTATTTT,CASSVSGLSTDTQYF
TRBD1,TRBV5-4,TRBJ1-2,NA,TGTGCCAGCAGCCCTGCGGGACAGGTTGCTTATGGCTACACCTTC,CASSPAGQVAYGYTF
NA,TRBV18,TRBJ1-6,NA,TGTGCCAGCTCACCTCGGACAGATAATAATTCACCCCTCCACTTT,CASSPRTDNNSPLHF
NA,TRBV7-2,TRBJ1-2,NA,TGTGCCAGCAGCTTAGCGTTCGGGACAAACTATGGCTACACCTTC,CASSLAFGTNYGYTF
NA,TRBV30,TRBJ1-3,once,TGTGCCTGGAGTACGTCTGGAAACACCATATATTTT,CAWSTSGNTIYF
NA,TRBV23-1,TRBJ1-5,NA,TGCGCCAGCAGTCACCCGACCAAGGGGTTAAAAAATCAGCCCCAGCATTTT,CASSHPTKGLKNQPQHF
TRBD1,TRBV2,TRBJ2-5,NA,TGTGCCAGCAGTACACAGGGGCAAGAGACCCAGTACTTC,CASSTQGQETQYF
TRBD2,TRBV7-2,TRBJ2-1,NA,TGTGCCAGCAGCCTTGGGACTAGCGGCCTAGGTGAGCAGTTCTTC,CASSLGTSGLGEQFF
TRBD2,TRBV18,TRBJ2-7,NA,TGTGCCAGCTCACCACAGGGGGCGACTAGCGGGATTCAGCAGTACTTC,CASSPQGATSGIQQYF
NA,TRBV6-4,TRBJ1-2,NA,TGTGCCAGCAGTGTTGACACCTTC,CASSVDTF
TRBD2,TRBV19,TRBJ2-7,NA,TGTGCCAGCGGGGACTACGCGCAGTACTTC,CASGDYAQYF
TRBD1,TRBV10-3,TRBJ1-1,many,TGTGCCATCAAGGGACAGGGAGGTTTTAACACTGAAGCTTTCTTT,CAIKGQGGFNTEAFF
NA,TRBV7-3,TRBJ2-7,NA,TGTGCCAGCATCGCCCCCCTCCCCCAGGTACTTGAGTTCTACGAGCAGTACTTC,CASIAPLPQVLEFYEQYF
NA,TRBV5-1,TRBJ2-5,NA,TGCGCCAGCAGCTTGGAGAGGGAACCCCCTAAGACCCAGTACTTC,CASSLEREPPKTQYF
NA,TRBV6-5,TRBJ2-3,NA,TGTGCCAGCAGTTACAATTGGCGGGGCACAGATACGCAGTATTTT,CASSYNWRGTDTQYF
TRBD1,TRBV5-1,TRBJ2-1,NA,TGCGCCAGCAGCTCTTTAGGGACAGGAATCTACAATGAGCAGTTCTTC,CASSSLGTGIYNEQFF
TRBD2,TRBV6-6,TRBJ2-1,NA,TGTGCCAGCAGTTCTCCCGAAGGCGGGGGGAACAATGAGCAGTTCTTC,CASSSPEGGGNNEQFF
NA,TRBV2,TRBJ1-1,NA,TGTGCCAGCAGCGTCGGACAGCTCACTGAAGCTTTCTTT,CASSVGQLTEAFF
TRBD2,TRBV5-1,TRBJ2-5,NA,TGCGCCAGCAGCTTGGGGACTAGCGGGGGGGCCGGAGAGACCCAGTACTTC,CASSLGTSGGAGETQYF
NA,TRBV6-6,TRBJ2-7,NA,TGTGCCAGCAGTTACTCGGGACACGGCGAGCAGTACTTC,CASSYSGHGEQYF
NA,TRBV15,TRBJ2-1,NA,TGTGCCACCAGCAGAGATAGGGCAGGGACTCTCGAGCGGCAGTTCTTC,CATSRDRAGTLERQFF
NA,TRBV7-7,TRBJ2-7,few,TGTGCCAGCAGCCCCCAACCGGGCTACGAGCAGTACTTC,CASSPQPGYEQYF
NA,TRBV7-2,TRBJ2-5,once,TGTGCCAGCAGCTCAAACCACTTGGTGGAGACCCAGTACTTC,CASSSNHLVETQYF
NA,TRBV30,TRBJ1-4,once,TGTGCCTGGAGTGAGGAGGTGACTAATGAAAAACTGTTTTTT,CAWSEEVTNEKLFF
NA,TRBV10-3,TRBJ2-7,NA,TGTGCCATCAGTGATATGGGGAGTCGAGGGTACGAGCAGTACTTC,CAISDMGSRGYEQYF